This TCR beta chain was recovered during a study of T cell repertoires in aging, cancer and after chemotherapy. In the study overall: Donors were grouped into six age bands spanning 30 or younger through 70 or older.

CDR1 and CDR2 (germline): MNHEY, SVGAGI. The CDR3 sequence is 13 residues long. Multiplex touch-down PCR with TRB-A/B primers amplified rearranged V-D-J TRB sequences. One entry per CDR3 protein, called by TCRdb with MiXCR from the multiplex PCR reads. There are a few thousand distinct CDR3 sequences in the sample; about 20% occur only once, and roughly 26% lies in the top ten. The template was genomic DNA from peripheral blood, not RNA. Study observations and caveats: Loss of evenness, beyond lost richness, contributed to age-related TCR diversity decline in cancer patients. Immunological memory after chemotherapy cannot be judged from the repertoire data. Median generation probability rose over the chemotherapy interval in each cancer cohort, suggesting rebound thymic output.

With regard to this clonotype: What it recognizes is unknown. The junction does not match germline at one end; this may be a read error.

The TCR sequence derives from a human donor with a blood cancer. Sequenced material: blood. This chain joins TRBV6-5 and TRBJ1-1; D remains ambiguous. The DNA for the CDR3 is TGTGTCAGCAGTTACTCTGAGGTCACTGAAGCTTTCTTT. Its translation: CVSSYSEVTEAFF.